This T cell receptor beta chain was sequenced for a study of control samples from healthy donors and cancer patients. After removal of 3 bases from V and 4 bases from J, the junction contained 6 bases not matched to a gene. The CDR3 is made up of 16 amino acids. CDR1 LNHDA and CDR2 SQIVND come from the germline V gene (reference sequence). Profiled with immunoSEQ multiplex PCR; TCRdb holds only in-frame clones, not every one. Here the sample spans some 140,000 clones, 94% being singletons. The chain combines TRBV19 with TRBJ1-1; 12 nucleotides match TRBD1. This TCR came from a man in his forties or fifties in good health. Specimen: blood. In nucleotides, the CDR3 is TGTGCCAGTAGTATGGGGGACAGGGGGCTGGGCACTGAAGCTTTCTTT. It translates to CASSMGDRGLGTEAFF.